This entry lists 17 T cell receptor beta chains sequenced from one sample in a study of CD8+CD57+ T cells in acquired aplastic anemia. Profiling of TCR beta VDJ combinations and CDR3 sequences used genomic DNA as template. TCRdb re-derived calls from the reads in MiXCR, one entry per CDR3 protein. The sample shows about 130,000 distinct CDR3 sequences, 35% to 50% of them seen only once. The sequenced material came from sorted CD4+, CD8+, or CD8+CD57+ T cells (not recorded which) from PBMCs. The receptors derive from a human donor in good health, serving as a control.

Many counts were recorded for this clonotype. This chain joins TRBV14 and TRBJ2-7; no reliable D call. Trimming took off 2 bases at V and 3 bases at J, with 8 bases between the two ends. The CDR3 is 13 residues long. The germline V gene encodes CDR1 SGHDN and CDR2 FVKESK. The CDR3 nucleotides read TGTGCCAGCAGCCAACACCTGGGCTACGAGCAGTACTTC. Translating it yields CASSQHLGYEQYF.

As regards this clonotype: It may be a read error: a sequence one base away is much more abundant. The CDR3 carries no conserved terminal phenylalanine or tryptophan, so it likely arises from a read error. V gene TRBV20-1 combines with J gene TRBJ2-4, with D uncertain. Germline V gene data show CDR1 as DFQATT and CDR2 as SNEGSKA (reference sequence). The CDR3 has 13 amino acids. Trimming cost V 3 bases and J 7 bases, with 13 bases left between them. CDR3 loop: CSASDSLWNIQYS. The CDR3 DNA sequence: TGCAGTGCTAGTGACTCTCTTTGGAACATTCAGTACTCC.

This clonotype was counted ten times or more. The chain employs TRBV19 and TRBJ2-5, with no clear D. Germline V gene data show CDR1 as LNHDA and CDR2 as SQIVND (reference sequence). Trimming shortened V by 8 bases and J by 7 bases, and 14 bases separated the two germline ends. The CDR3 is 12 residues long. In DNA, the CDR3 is TGTGCCAGTCGCAGGCCCGGCGGGACCCAGTACTTC. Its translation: CASRRPGGTQYF.

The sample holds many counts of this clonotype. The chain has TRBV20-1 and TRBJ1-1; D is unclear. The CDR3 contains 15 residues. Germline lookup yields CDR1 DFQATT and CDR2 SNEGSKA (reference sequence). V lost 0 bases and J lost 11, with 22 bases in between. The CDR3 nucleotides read TGCAGTGCTAGAGATAATTGGCGGGGAACGTTGACGGCTTTCTTT. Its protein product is CSARDNWRGTLTAFF.

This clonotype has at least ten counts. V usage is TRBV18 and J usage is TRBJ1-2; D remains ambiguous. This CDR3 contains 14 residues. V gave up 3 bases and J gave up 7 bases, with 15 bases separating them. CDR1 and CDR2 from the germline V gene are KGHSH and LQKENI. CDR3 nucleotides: TGTGCCAGCTCACCCGCCAGTTGGGGTGCTGGCTACACCTTC. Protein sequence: CASSPASWGAGYTF.

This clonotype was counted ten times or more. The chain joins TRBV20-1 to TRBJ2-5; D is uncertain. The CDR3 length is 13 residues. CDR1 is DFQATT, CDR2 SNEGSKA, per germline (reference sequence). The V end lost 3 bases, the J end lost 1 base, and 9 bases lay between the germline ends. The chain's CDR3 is CSASNQAQETQYF. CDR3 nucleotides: TGCAGTGCTAGCAACCAGGCCCAAGAGACCCAGTACTTC.

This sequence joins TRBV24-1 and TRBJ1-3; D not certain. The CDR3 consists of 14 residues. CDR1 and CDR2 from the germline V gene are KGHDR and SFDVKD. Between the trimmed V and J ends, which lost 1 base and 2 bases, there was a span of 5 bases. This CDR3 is CATSDLRAGNTIYF. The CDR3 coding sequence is TGTGCCACCAGTGATTTAAGGGCTGGAAACACCATATATTTT.

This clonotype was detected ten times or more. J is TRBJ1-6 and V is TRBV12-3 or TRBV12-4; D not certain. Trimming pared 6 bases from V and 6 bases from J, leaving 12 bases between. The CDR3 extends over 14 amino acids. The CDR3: CASSAGIVNSPLHF. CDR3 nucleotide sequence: TGTGCCAGCAGCGCCGGGATCGTTAATTCACCCCTCCACTTT.

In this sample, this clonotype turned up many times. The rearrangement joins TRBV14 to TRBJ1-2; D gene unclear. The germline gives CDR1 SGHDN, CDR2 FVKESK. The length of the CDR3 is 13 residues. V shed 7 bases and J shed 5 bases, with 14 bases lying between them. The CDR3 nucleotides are TGTGCCAGCACCATCAAGAGCGGTTATGGCTACACCTTC. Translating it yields CASTIKSGYGYTF.

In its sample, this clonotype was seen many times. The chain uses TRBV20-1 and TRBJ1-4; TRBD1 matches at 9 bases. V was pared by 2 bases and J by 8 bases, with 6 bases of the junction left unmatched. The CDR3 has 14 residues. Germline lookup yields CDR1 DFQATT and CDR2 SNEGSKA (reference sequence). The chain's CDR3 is CSARRTGVGEKLFF. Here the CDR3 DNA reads TGCAGTGCTAGACGGACAGGGGTAGGGGAAAAACTGTTTTTT.

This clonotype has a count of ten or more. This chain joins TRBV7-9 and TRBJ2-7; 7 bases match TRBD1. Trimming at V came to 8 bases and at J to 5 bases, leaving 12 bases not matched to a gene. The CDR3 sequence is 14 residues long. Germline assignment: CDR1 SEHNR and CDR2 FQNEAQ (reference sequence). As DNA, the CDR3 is TGTGCCAGCGGCCTCGGGACAGTGGCCCACGAGCAGTACTTC. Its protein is CASGLGTVAHEQYF.

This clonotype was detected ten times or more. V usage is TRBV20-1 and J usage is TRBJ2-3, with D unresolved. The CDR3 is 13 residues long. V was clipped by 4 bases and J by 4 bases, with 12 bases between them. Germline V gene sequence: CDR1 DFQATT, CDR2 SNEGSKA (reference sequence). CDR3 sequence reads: CSAILEWADTQYF. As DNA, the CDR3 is TGCAGTGCTATTTTAGAATGGGCAGATACGCAGTATTTT.

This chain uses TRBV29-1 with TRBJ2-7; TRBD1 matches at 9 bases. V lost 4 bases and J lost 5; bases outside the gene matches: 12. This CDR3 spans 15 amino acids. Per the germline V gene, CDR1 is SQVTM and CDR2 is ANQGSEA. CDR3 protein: CSVGETGTGKNEQYF. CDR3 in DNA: TGCAGCGTTGGGGAAACCGGGACAGGGAAGAACGAGCAGTACTTC.

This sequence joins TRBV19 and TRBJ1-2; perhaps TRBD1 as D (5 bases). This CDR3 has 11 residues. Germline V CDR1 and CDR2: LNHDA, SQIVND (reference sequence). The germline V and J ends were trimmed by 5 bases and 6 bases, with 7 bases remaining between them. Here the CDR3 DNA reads TGTGCCAGTAGTTTCAGGGATGGCTACACCTTC. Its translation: CASSFRDGYTF.

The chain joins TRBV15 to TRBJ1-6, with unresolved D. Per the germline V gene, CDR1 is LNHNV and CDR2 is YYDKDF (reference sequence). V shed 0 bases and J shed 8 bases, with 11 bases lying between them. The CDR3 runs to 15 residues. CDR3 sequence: CATSREGNGDSPLHF. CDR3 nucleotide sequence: TGTGCCACCAGCAGAGAAGGGAATGGGGATTCACCCCTCCACTTT.

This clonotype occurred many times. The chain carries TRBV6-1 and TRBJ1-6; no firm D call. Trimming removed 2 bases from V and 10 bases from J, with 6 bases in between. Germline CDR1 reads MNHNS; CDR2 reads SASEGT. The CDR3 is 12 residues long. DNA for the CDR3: TGTGCCAGCAGTGAATGGAGCTCACCCCTCCACTTT. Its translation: CASSEWSSPLHF.

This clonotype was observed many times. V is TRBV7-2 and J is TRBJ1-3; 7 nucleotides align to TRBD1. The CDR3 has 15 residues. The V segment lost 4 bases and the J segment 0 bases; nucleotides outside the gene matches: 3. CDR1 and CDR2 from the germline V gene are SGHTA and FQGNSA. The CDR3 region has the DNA TGTGCCAGCAGCTGGACAGGCAACTCTGGAAACACCATATATTTT. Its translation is CASSWTGNSGNTIYF.